The 18 T cell receptor beta chains in this list originate from one sample, sequenced in a study of response to subunit inactivated influenza vaccine. TCRdb re-called the RT-PCR reads with MiXCR, one entry per CDR3 protein. Here the sample spans 550,000 to 800,000 distinct CDR3 sequences, 15% to 17% being singletons. The source material was PBMCs from blood, sampled 11 to 12 days after vaccination. Source of these receptors: a man in his forties or fifties who received an inactivated influenza vaccine.

The chain recombines TRBV6-5 with TRBJ1-2, with 7 bases fitting TRBD1. This CDR3 has 14 amino acids. The ends lost 5 bases at V and 7 bases at J; junction bases unmatched: 10. CDR1 MNHEY and CDR2 SVGAGI come from the germline V gene. In DNA form, the CDR3 reads TGTGCCAGCAGTCTACGACAGGGTATGGTTGGCTACACCTTC. This gives the protein CASSLRQGMVGYTF.

This clonotype was counted a few times. This chain uses TRBV5-1 with TRBJ2-7, with a weak D call TRBD1 (6 bases). V lost 4 bases, J lost 4 bases, and 21 bases lay in between. Germline CDR1 reads SGHRS; CDR2 reads YFSETQ. The length of the CDR3 is 16 residues. CDR3 nucleotide sequence: TGCGCCAGCAGCCTGGGGGTAGGGGGTCGAAGATACGAGCAGTACTTC. Its protein is CASSLGVGGRRYEQYF.

At least ten counts were recorded for this clonotype. This rearrangement joins TRBV7-9 to TRBJ1-3; the D gene is possibly TRBD1 (5 bases). This CDR3 contains 15 residues. With 5 bases removed from V and 2 bases from J, the gap between germline ends came to 13 bases. Germline lookup yields CDR1 SEHNR and CDR2 FQNEAQ (reference sequence). CDR3 coding DNA: TGTGCCAGCAGCCCCAAGGGACTTACTGGAAACACCATATATTTT. This gives the protein CASSPKGLTGNTIYF. Complete variable domain (other parts from reference TRBV7-9 and TRBJ1-3): DTGVSQNPRHKITKRGQNVTFRCDPISEHNRLYWYRQTLGQGPEFLTYFQNEAQLEKSRLLSDRFSAERPKGSFSTLEIQRTEQGDSAMYLCASSPKGLTGNTIYFGEGSWLTVV.

The chain is built from TRBV12-3 or TRBV12-4 and TRBJ2-2, with D possibly matching TRBD2 (6 bases). The ends were cut back, 5 bases at V and 8 bases at J, with 18 bases in the middle. The CDR3 has 15 residues. The CDR3 bases are TGTGCCAGCAGTCCCCCCGGGAGAAAAGCGGGGGAGCTGTTTTTT. Protein product: CASSPPGRKAGELFF.

The rearrangement links TRBV6-2 or TRBV6-3 to TRBJ2-7, with D possibly being TRBD2 (6 bases). The CDR3 length is 15 residues. V dropped 6 bases and J dropped 3 bases, with 18 bases sitting between them. Germline CDR1 is MNHEY and CDR2 is SVGEGT. The DNA for the CDR3 is TGTGCCAGCAGATCGCCGGGGCAGGGAGGCTACGAGCAGTACTTC. It encodes CASRSPGQGGYEQYF.

This clonotype was seen ten or more times. This chain connects TRBV29-1 to TRBJ2-5, with D perhaps matching TRBD2 (5 bases). Germline lookup yields CDR1 SQVTM and CDR2 ANQGSEA. This CDR3 is built from 12 residues. Trimming cost V 4 bases and J 5 bases, with 11 bases left between them. The CDR3 loop reads CSVVVAGETQYF. In nucleotides, the CDR3 is TGCAGCGTTGTTGTGGCGGGCGAGACCCAGTACTTC.

The table lists this clonotype with a few counts. The V and J genes are TRBV9 and TRBJ1-3; D gene ambiguous. Germline assignment: CDR1 SGDLS and CDR2 YYNGEE. With 4 bases removed from V and 0 bases from J, the gap between germline ends came to 14 bases. The CDR3 has 16 residues. In nucleotides, the CDR3 is TGTGCCAGCAGCCCGTGGGGTAGGAACTCTGGAAACACCATATATTTT. This codes for CASSPWGRNSGNTIYF.

The table lists this clonotype with a few counts. The chain carries TRBV29-1 and TRBJ2-1; D may be TRBD1 (6 bases). V was shortened by 7 bases and J by 2 bases, with 12 bases between the two germline ends. The CDR3 covers 13 residues. Per germline, CDR1 SQVTM and CDR2 ANQGSEA. Written as DNA, the CDR3 is TGCAGCGGCCGACAGGCTACCTACAATGAGCAGTTCTTC. It translates to CSGRQATYNEQFF.

This clonotype was seen more than once but under ten times. The chain combines TRBV20-1 with TRBJ2-5; TRBD2 is a possible D gene (6 bases). Germline CDR1 is DFQATT and CDR2 is SNEGSKA (reference sequence). Trimming left V 0 bases short and J 4 bases short, with 12 bases between. CDR3 length equals 14 residues. This CDR3 reads CSARDFGGVETQYF. The DNA for the CDR3 is TGCAGTGCTAGAGATTTCGGAGGGGTAGAGACCCAGTACTTC.

The gene calls are TRBV2 and TRBJ2-7; tentative D call: TRBD2 (5 bases). Germline V gives CDR1 SNHLY, CDR2 FYNNEI. Trimming took 0 bases from V and 4 from J, leaving 13 bases between them. The CDR3 runs to 15 residues. CDR3 residues: CASSEAVRGIYEQYF. CDR3 DNA sequence: TGTGCCAGCAGTGAAGCCGTCCGGGGAATTTACGAGCAGTACTTC.

V and J are TRBV14 and TRBJ2-3; D is uncertain. V was clipped by 0 bases and J by 4 bases, with 8 bases between them. Looked up from germline, CDR1 is SGHDN and CDR2 is FVKESK. The length of the CDR3 is 14 residues. The CDR3 spells CASSQEQRPDTQYF. In DNA, the CDR3 is TGTGCCAGCAGCCAAGAGCAGCGCCCAGATACGCAGTATTTT.

This clonotype was counted a few times. V is TRBV28 and J is TRBJ2-7; D not certain. V was shortened by 4 bases and J by 0 bases, with 13 bases between the two germline ends. This CDR3 has 15 amino acids. Germline assignment: CDR1 MDHEN and CDR2 SYDVKM. This chain's CDR3 is CASSSSWLSSYEQYF. As DNA, the CDR3 is TGTGCCAGCAGTTCGAGCTGGTTGAGCTCCTACGAGCAGTACTTC.

V is TRBV9 and J is TRBJ2-3; D unresolved. The CDR3 consists of 14 residues. The V gene's germline CDR1 is SGDLS and CDR2 YYNGEE. Trimming pared 0 bases from V and 5 bases from J, leaving 10 bases between. CDR3 sequence: CASSVGSERDTQYF. The CDR3 nucleotides are TGTGCCAGCAGCGTAGGCAGTGAGAGAGATACGCAGTATTTT. Combining the CDR3 with reference TRBV9 and TRBJ2-3 gives the whole variable domain DSGVTQTPKHLITATGQRVTLRCSPRSGDLSVYWYQQSLDQGLQFLIQYYNGEERAKGNILERFSAQQFPDLHSELNLSSLELGDSALYFCASSVGSERDTQYFGPGTRLTVL.

The chain has TRBV20-1 and TRBJ2-1; D is unresolved. V lost 6 bases and J 7 bases, leaving 13 bases between the germline ends. The CDR3 extends over 12 amino acids. Germline CDR1 DFQATT, CDR2 SNEGSKA (reference sequence). The CDR3 is CSAGDQPNEQFF. CDR3 coding DNA: TGCAGTGCGGGTGATCAGCCGAATGAGCAGTTCTTC.

The gene calls are TRBV4-1 and TRBJ2-2, with D possibly being TRBD2 (5 bases). The germline CDR1 and CDR2 sequences are MGHRA and YSYEKL. CDR3 size: 15 residues. Between the trimmed V and J ends, which lost 2 bases and 4 bases, there was a span of 11 bases. CDR3 loop: CASSQPGKGTGELFF. The CDR3 region has the DNA TGCGCCAGCAGCCAACCCGGGAAGGGCACCGGGGAGCTGTTTTTT.

This clonotype was seen a handful of times. V is TRBV20-1 and J is TRBJ1-5; no clear D gene. CDR3 length: 13 residues. The V gene lost 6 bases and the J gene lost 1 base, with 10 bases spanning the gap. Per germline, CDR1 DFQATT and CDR2 SNEGSKA (reference sequence). The CDR3 DNA sequence: TGCAGTGCAGCCGCAGCGAGCAATCAGCCCCAGCATTTT. It is translated as CSAAAASNQPQHF.

The CDR3 is CASNKDSYYNEQFF. CDR3 sequence (DNA): TGTGCCAGCAACAAGGACAGCTACTACAATGAGCAGTTCTTC. V gene TRBV7-9 combines with J gene TRBJ2-1, with a weak D call TRBD1 (6 bases). Germline V CDR1 and CDR2: SEHNR, FQNEAQ (reference sequence). V was shortened by 7 bases and J by 3 bases, with 13 bases between the two germline ends. The CDR3 is 14 amino acids.

The rearrangement links TRBV28 to TRBJ2-5, with D perhaps being TRBD1 or TRBD2 (5 bases each). The germline gives CDR1 MDHEN, CDR2 SYDVKM. The V end was cut by 2 bases, the J end by 3 bases, with 13 bases between. The CDR3 length is 15 residues. Here the CDR3 reads CASSLISGTKETQYF. In DNA, the CDR3 is TGTGCCAGCAGTTTAATTTCTGGGACCAAAGAGACCCAGTACTTC. Drawing the rest from reference TRBV28 and TRBJ2-5, the complete variable domain is DVKVTQSSRYLVKRTGEKVFLECVQDMDHENMFWYRQDPGLGLRLIYFSYDVKMKEKGDIPEGYSVSREKKERFSLILESASTNQTSMYLCASSLISGTKETQYFGPGTRLLVL.